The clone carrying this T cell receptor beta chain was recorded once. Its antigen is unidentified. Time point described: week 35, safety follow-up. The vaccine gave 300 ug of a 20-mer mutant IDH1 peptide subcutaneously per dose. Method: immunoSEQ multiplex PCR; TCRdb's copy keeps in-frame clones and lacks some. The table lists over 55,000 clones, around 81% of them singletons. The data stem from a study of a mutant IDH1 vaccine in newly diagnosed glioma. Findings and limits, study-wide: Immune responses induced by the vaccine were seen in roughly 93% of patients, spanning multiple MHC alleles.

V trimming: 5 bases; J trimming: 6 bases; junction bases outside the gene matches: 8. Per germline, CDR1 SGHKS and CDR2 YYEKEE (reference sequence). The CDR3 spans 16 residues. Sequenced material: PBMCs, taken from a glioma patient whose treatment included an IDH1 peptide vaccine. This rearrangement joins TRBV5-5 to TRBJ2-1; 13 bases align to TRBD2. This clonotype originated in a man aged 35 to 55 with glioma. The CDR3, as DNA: TGTGCCAGCAGACCTAGGACTAGCGGGAGTGGCAATGAGCAGTTCTTC. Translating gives CASRPRTSGSGNEQFF.